These 21 T cell receptor beta chains share one sample of origin, sequenced in a study of cytomegalovirus exposure and HLA in healthy donors. Use of 60 Vbeta and 13 Jbeta primers characterized the PCR. Profiling relied on immunoSEQ multiplex PCR, and the TCRdb table lists in-frame clones only, not all of them. The table includes about 130,000 clones, approximately 80% detected once. The specimen was PBMCs. These TCRs come from a woman in her 40s in good health and CMV-seronegative.

This sequence joins TRBV5-1 and TRBJ1-1; TRBD1 matches at 9 bases. The CDR3 covers 16 residues. V was pared by 1 base and J by 3 bases, with 7 bases of the junction left unmatched. In germline, CDR1 is SGHRS, CDR2 YFSETQ. The CDR3 loop reads CASSLRTGGLDTEAFF. CDR3 DNA: TGCGCCAGCAGCTTGCGCACAGGGGGCTTGGACACTGAAGCTTTCTTT.

This chain links TRBV30 with TRBJ1-2, with 8 bases matching TRBD1. Germline CDR1 GTSNPN, CDR2 SVGIG (reference sequence). This CDR3 has 16 amino acids. With V trimmed by 4 bases and J by 4 bases, 14 bases remained unmatched. In DNA, the CDR3 is TGTGCCTGGACAGGGGGCGCAGAAAGGAGTTCCTATGGCTACACCTTC. Residues: CAWTGGAERSSYGYTF.

J is TRBJ2-5 and V is TRBV30; 7 bases map to TRBD2. CDR3 length: 15 residues. CDR1 and CDR2 (germline): GTSNPN, SVGIG (reference sequence). Trimming cost V 4 bases and J 5 bases; bases outside gene matches: 13. CDR3 nucleotide sequence: TGTGCCTGGACCACGGGGCGCGGGAGTTCGGAGACCCAGTACTTC. Translated, it gives CAWTTGRGSSETQYF.

A remark on this clone: One end of the junction fails to match germline, which may point to a read error. The CDR3 region has the DNA TGTGCCACCGGTACTCCGGGACTGGCATCCTACGAGCAGTACTTC. It translates to CATGTPGLASYEQYF. The chain recombines TRBV4-1 with TRBJ2-7; possibly TRBD2 for D (6 bases). This CDR3 has 15 residues. Germline-derived CDR1 and CDR2 are MGHRA and YSYEKL.

The chain employs TRBV18 and TRBJ1-1; TRBD1 might be the D (6 bases). V was trimmed by 0 bases and J by 1 base, leaving 9 bases between them. Germline CDR1 is KGHSH and CDR2 is LQKENI. CDR3 length equals 15 residues. CDR3 loop: CASSPPRGWNTEAFF. The CDR3 region has the DNA TGTGCCAGCTCACCACCCAGGGGTTGGAACACTGAAGCTTTCTTT.

The sample holds one count of this clone. The chain has TRBV7-3 and TRBJ2-3; 8 nucleotides agree with TRBD2. Germline V gene data show CDR1 as SGHTA and CDR2 as FQGTGA. The trim removed 5 bases at V and 2 bases at J, leaving 9 bases unmatched. The length of the CDR3 is 16 residues. In DNA form, the CDR3 reads TGTGCCAGCAGCCTAGTCCCGGGGGGGACCACAGATACGCAGTATTTT. It yields the protein CASSLVPGGTTDTQYF.

Points on this clone: One end of the junction is discordant with germline, which a read error may explain. The rearrangement links TRBV27 to TRBJ2-6, with D possibly being TRBD1 (5 bases). The CDR3 totals 15 residues. The germline V gene has CDR1 MNHEY and CDR2 SMNVEV (reference sequence). CDR3 protein: CASSLMQTGANGLTF. In DNA form, the CDR3 reads TGTGCCAGCAGTTTAATGCAAACTGGGGCCAACGGCCTGACTTTC.

In the case of this clone: Its ends do not fully match the called genes, so a read error is possible. The chain couples TRBV28 to TRBJ1-2; 8 bases align to TRBD1. CDR1 and CDR2 from the germline V gene are MDHEN and SYDVKM. This CDR3 has 14 amino acids. DNA for the CDR3: TGTGCCAGCAGTCGAATACAGGGGGAACATGGCTGCACCTTC. It yields the protein CASSRIQGEHGCTF.

The genes are TRBV5-1 and TRBJ2-3; 16 nucleotides align to TRBD2. V gave up 4 bases and J gave up 3 bases; unmatched junction bases: 5. The germline CDR1 and CDR2 sequences are SGHRS and YFSETQ. The CDR3 is 17 residues long. The CDR3, as DNA: TGCGCCAGCAGCGCCGGGACTAGCGGGAGGGCAACAGATACGCAGTATTTT. Amino acids: CASSAGTSGRATDTQYF. Full variable domain (remainder filled in from reference TRBV5-1 and TRBJ2-3): KAGVTQTPRYLIKTRGQQVTLSCSPISGHRSVSWYQQTPGQGLQFLFEYFSETQRNKGNFPGRFSGRQFSNSRSEMNVSTLELGDSALYLCASSAGTSGRATDTQYFGPGTRLTVL.

This chain joins TRBV25-1 and TRBJ2-1; a possible D gene is TRBD2 (5 bases). Trimming took 5 bases from V and 8 from J, leaving 7 bases between them. The CDR3 length is 11 residues. Germline lookup yields CDR1 MGHDK and CDR2 SYGVNS. This chain's CDR3 is CASSRGHEQFF. CDR3 bases: TGTGCCAGCAGTAGAGGGCATGAGCAGTTCTTC.

The chain employs TRBV2 and TRBJ2-3; TRBD2 is a possible D gene (6 bases). The germline V gene has CDR1 SNHLY and CDR2 FYNNEI. Trimming stripped 9 bases from V and 2 bases from J, with 21 bases between. The CDR3 consists of 16 residues. CDR3: CASWLSVGGTTDTQYF. CDR3 DNA: TGTGCCAGTTGGCTGAGCGTGGGGGGTACCACAGATACGCAGTATTTT.

The chain uses TRBV5-5 and TRBJ1-5, with 7 nucleotides matching TRBD1. The CDR3 has 18 amino acids. V dropped 4 bases and J dropped 2; count of bases not matched to a gene: 15. The germline V gene has CDR1 SGHKS and CDR2 YYEKEE (reference sequence). The CDR3 reads CASSPRDSKGMGNQPQHF. The CDR3 nucleotides are TGTGCCAGCAGCCCCCGGGACAGTAAGGGGATGGGCAATCAGCCCCAGCATTTT.

This clone was found once. The V gene is TRBV7-9, the J gene TRBJ2-7; the match to TRBD2 covers 9 bases. The CDR3 has 14 residues. Trimming cost V 1 base and J 7 bases; bases outside gene matches: 5. Germline loops: CDR1 SEHNR, CDR2 FQNEAQ (reference sequence). CDR3 in amino acids: CASSLGARGGEQYF. The DNA for the CDR3 is TGTGCCAGCAGCTTAGGCGCGCGGGGGGGAGAGCAGTACTTC.

The rearrangement joins TRBV2 to TRBJ2-1; 8 bases map to TRBD2. J gave up 9 bases and V 7 bases, and 8 bases lay outside the gene matches. The CDR3 extends over 13 amino acids. CDR1 is SNHLY and CDR2 is FYNNEI in the germline V gene. The DNA of the CDR3 is TGTGCCAGCACCCAGAGCCGGGAGGGTGAGCAGTTCTTC. This gives the protein CASTQSREGEQFF.

The chain combines TRBV5-8 with TRBJ1-2, with 7 bases identical to TRBD1. This CDR3 has 16 amino acids. Per germline, CDR1 SGHTS and CDR2 YDEGEE. V shed 0 bases and J 2 bases; nucleotides not matched to a gene: 7. This chain's CDR3 is CASSLDGTEINYGYTF. CDR3 in DNA: TGTGCCAGCAGCTTGGACGGGACAGAAATCAACTATGGCTACACCTTC.

The genes are TRBV2 and TRBJ2-3; TRBD1 is a possible D gene (6 bases). Germline V gene data show CDR1 as SNHLY and CDR2 as FYNNEI. Trimming shortened V by 3 bases and J by 3 bases, and 10 bases separated the two germline ends. The CDR3 has 14 residues. The CDR3 spells CASSDRGRTDTQYF. As DNA, the CDR3 is TGTGCCAGCAGTGACAGGGGAAGGACAGATACGCAGTATTTT.

On this clone itself: The same CDR3 arises from other DNA sequences in this sample as well. The rearrangement links TRBV19 to TRBJ1-6; 9 nucleotides line up with TRBD1. The CDR3 is made up of 13 amino acids. V lost 6 bases, J lost 9 bases, and 3 bases stayed unmatched. Germline assignment: CDR1 LNHDA and CDR2 SQIVND (reference sequence). In DNA form, the CDR3 reads TGTGCCAGTAGCACAGGGGGCAGTTCACCCCTCCACTTT. Amino acids: CASSTGGSSPLHF.

This chain links TRBV19 with TRBJ2-7; 8 bases agree with TRBD1. CDR1 LNHDA and CDR2 SQIVND come from the germline V gene (reference sequence). CDR3 length: 15 amino acids. V was clipped by 1 base and J by 5 bases; unmatched bases: 7. For the CDR3, the DNA is TGTGCCAGTAGTATAGCACAGGGGGGAATGGACGAGCAGTACTTC. Encoded protein: CASSIAQGGMDEQYF.

J is TRBJ2-2 and V is TRBV7-8; 12 positions match TRBD1. V was clipped by 1 base and J by 5 bases; unmatched bases: 8. The CDR3 has 18 amino acids. Per germline, CDR1 SGHVS and CDR2 FQNEAQ. In DNA form, the CDR3 reads TGTGCCAGCAGCTTAGACGTGGGACAGGGGGCGCGTACCGGGGAGCTGTTTTTT. It translates to CASSLDVGQGARTGELFF.

The chain employs TRBV6-6 and TRBJ2-5; D not certain. Trimming removed 8 bases at V and 4 bases at J, with 11 bases between. The CDR3 runs 12 residues. Germline values: CDR1 MNHNY, CDR2 SVGAGI (reference sequence). CDR3 bases: TGTGCCAGCCGCCTCACTCCAGAGACCCAGTACTTC. Translation gives CASRLTPETQYF.

This rearrangement joins TRBV6-5 to TRBJ2-3; 14 nucleotides agree with TRBD2. Trimming took 5 bases from V and 6 from J; bases not matched to a gene: 4. CDR1 and CDR2 from the germline V gene are MNHEY and SVGAGI. The CDR3 is 15 residues long. The CDR3 here is CASSPGTSGSDTQYF. CDR3 bases: TGTGCCAGCAGTCCTGGGACTAGCGGGAGTGATACGCAGTATTTT.